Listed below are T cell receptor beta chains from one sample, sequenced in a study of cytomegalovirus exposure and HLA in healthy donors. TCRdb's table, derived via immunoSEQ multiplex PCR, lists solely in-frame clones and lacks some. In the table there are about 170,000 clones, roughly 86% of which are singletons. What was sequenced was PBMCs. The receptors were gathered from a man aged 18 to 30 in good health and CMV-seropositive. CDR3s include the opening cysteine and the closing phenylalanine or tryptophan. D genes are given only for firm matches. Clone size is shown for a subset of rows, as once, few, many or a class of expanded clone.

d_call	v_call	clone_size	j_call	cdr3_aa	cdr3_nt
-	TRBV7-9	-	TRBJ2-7	CASTQGSYEQYF	TGTGCCAGCACCCAGGGGTCCTACGAGCAGTACTTC
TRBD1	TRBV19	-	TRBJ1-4	CASRATGEKLFF	TGTGCCAGTAGGGCGACAGGGGAAAAACTGTTTTTT
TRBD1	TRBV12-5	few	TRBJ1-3	CASGLGQGASGNTIYF	TGTGCTAGTGGTTTGGGACAGGGGGCCTCTGGAAACACCATATATTTT
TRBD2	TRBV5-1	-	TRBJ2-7	CASSLRGGLAGSSYEQYF	TGCGCCAGCAGCTTGAGGGGGGGACTAGCGGGCTCGTCCTACGAGCAGTACTTC
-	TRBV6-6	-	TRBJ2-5	CASSFQGGETQYF	TGTGCCAGCAGTTTCCAGGGAGGAGAGACCCAGTACTTC
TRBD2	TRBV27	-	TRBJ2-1	CASSLLAGVGEQFF	TGTGCCAGCAGTTTACTAGCGGGAGTCGGGGAGCAGTTCTTC
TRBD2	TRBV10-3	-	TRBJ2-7	CAISEAGGLSYEQYF	TGTGCCATCAGTGAAGCGGGGGGTCTGTCCTACGAGCAGTACTTC
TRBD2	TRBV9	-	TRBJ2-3	CASSDSLAGPTDTQYF	TGTGCCAGCAGCGATTCGCTAGCGGGGCCCACAGATACGCAGTATTTT
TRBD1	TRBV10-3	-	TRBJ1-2	CAISENGQGIYGYTF	TGTGCCATCAGTGAAAATGGACAGGGTATCTATGGCTACACCTTC
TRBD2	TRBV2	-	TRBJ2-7	CASRGLAGRRGEQYF	TGTGCCAGCAGGGGACTAGCGGGAAGGAGGGGGGAGCAGTACTTC
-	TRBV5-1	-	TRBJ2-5	CASSLSGVKETQYF	TGCGCCAGCAGCTTGAGCGGAGTCAAAGAGACCCAGTACTTC
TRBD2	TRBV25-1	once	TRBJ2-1	CASSLAGGPDEQFF	TGTGCCAGCAGTCTAGCGGGGGGGCCGGATGAGCAGTTCTTC
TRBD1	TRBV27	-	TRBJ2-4	CASSLAGTGGGENIQYF	TGTGCCAGCAGTTTAGCCGGGACAGGGGGGGGTGAAAACATTCAGTACTTC
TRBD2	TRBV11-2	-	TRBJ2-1	CASSPRREGVNEQFF	TGTGCCAGCAGCCCCCGGCGGGAGGGTGTCAATGAGCAGTTCTTC
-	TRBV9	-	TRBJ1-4	CASSGRGSRPEKLFF	TGTGCCAGCAGCGGTCGGGGTTCGCGACCTGAAAAACTGTTTTTT
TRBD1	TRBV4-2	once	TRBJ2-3	CASSQDPGQGVPDTQYF	TGTGCCAGCAGCCAAGACCCGGGACAGGGGGTTCCAGATACGCAGTATTTT
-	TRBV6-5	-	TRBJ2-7	CASNPGYPGEQYF	TGTGCCAGCAACCCAGGGTATCCGGGCGAGCAGTACTTC
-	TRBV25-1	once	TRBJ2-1	CASAPGSHNEQFF	TGTGCCAGCGCACCGGGGTCCCACAATGAGCAGTTCTTC
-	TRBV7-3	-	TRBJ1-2	CASSSMGGTNYGYTF	TGTGCCAGCAGCTCAATGGGGGGAACTAACTATGGCTACACCTTC
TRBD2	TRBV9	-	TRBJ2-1	CASSSGLAGKYYNEQFF	TGTGCCAGCAGCTCGGGACTAGCGGGAAAATACTACAATGAGCAGTTCTTC
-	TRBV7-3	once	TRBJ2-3	CASSSPGDTQYF	TGTGCCAGCAGCTCCCCCGGGGATACGCAGTATTTT
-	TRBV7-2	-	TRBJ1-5	CASSLLSNQPQHF	TGTGCCAGCAGCTTACTCAGCAATCAGCCCCAGCATTTT
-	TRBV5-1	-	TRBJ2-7	CASNQGSGDYEQYF	TGCGCCAGCAACCAGGGCTCAGGGGACTACGAGCAGTACTTC
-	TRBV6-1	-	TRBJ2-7	CASSERHRIEQYF	TGTGCCAGCAGTGAAAGACATCGTATCGAGCAGTACTTC
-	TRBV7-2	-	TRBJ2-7	CASSRQPSGVYEQYF	TGTGCCAGCAGCCGACAACCCAGCGGAGTATACGAGCAGTACTTC
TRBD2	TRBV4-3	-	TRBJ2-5	CASSQDQGLGSAQYF	TGCGCCAGCAGCCAAGACCAGGGACTAGGATCGGCCCAGTACTTC
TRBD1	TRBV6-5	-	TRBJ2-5	CASNFGTDQETQYF	TGTGCCAGCAACTTCGGGACAGATCAAGAGACCCAGTACTTC
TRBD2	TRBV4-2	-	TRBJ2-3	CASSQGIGAGGPVGTQYF	TGTGCCAGCAGCCAAGGAATCGGAGCGGGGGGGCCGGTGGGTACGCAGTATTTT
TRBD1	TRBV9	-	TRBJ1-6	CASGGDRGASPLHF	TGTGCCAGCGGGGGAGACAGGGGGGCTTCACCCCTCCACTTT
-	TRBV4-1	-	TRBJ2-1	CASSRVSGLSSYNEQFF	TGCGCCAGCAGCCGCGTGTCGGGACTCAGCTCCTACAATGAGCAGTTCTTC
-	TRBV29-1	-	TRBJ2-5	CSVIPGRETQYF	TGCAGCGTTATACCGGGGAGAGAGACCCAGTACTTC
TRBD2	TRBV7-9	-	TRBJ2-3	CASRPNRGGSTDTQYF	TGTGCCAGCCGACCTAACCGCGGGGGGAGCACAGATACGCAGTATTTT
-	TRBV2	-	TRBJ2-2	CASSERGTNTGELFF	TGTGCCAGCAGTGAAAGGGGGACGAACACCGGGGAGCTGTTTTTT
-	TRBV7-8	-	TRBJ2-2	CASSLVSGDTVRELFF	TGTGCCAGCAGCTTAGTTAGCGGAGACACCGTCAGGGAGCTGTTTTTT
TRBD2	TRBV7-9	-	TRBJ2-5	CASSSNSGRAKTQYF	TGTGCCAGCAGCTCAAATAGCGGGAGGGCGAAGACCCAGTACTTC
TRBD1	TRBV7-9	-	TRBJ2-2	CASSFTRDRGYTGELFF	TGTGCCAGCAGTTTTACCCGGGACAGGGGTTACACCGGGGAGCTGTTTTTT
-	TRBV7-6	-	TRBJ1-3	CASSLAGGLNTIYF	TGTGCCAGCAGCTTAGCCGGGGGGCTAAACACCATATATTTT
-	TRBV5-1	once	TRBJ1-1	CASSLEVGSTEAFF	TGCGCCAGCAGCTTGGAAGTGGGGAGCACTGAAGCTTTCTTT
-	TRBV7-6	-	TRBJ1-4	CASRLQGGEKLFF	TGTGCCAGCAGACTACAGGGAGGGGAAAAACTGTTTTTT
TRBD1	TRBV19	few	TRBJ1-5	CASTGTGVDNQPQHF	TGTGCCAGTACGGGGACAGGGGTTGACAATCAGCCCCAGCATTTT
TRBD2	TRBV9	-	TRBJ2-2	CASSVGGRERWSAGELFF	TGTGCCAGCAGCGTAGGAGGGAGGGAAAGGTGGAGCGCCGGGGAGCTGTTTTTT
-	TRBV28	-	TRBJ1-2	CASSLWGGDGYTF	TGTGCCAGCAGTTTATGGGGCGGGGATGGCTACACCTTC
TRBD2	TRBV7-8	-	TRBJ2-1	CASSFPRTSGSQPGNEQFF	TGTGCCAGCAGCTTTCCCCGGACTAGCGGGAGTCAACCGGGTAATGAGCAGTTCTTC
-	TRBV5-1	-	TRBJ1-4	CASSQTLLGAGLLDEKLFF	TGCGCCAGCAGCCAAACCCTATTGGGCGCGGGACTCTTGGATGAAAAACTGTTTTTT
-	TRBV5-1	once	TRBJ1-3	CASSLRQGGDTIYF	TGCGCCAGCAGCTTGAGGCAGGGTGGTGACACCATATATTTT
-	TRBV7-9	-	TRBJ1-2	CASSLAYAGGGYTF	TGTGCCAGCAGCTTAGCGTATGCGGGAGGTGGCTACACCTTC
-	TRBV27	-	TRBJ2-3	CASSPSTDTQYF	TGTGCCAGCAGTCCTAGCACAGATACGCAGTATTTT
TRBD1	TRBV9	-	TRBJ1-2	CASQGVGYGYTF	TGTGCCTCACAGGGGGTAGGCTATGGCTACACCTTC
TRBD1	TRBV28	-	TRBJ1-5	CASRDPTGSGQPQHF	TGTGCCAGCAGAGATCCGACAGGGTCTGGACAGCCCCAGCATTTT
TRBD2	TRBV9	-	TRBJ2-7	CASSTGLAGTYEQYF	TGTGCCAGCAGCACGGGGCTAGCGGGCACCTACGAGCAGTACTTC
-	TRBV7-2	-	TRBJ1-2	CASSPWGGNYGYTF	TGTGCCAGCAGCCCGTGGGGAGGAAACTATGGCTACACCTTC